The rows below give T cell receptor beta chains drawn from one sample of a study of OX40 agonist ivuxolimab in advanced cancers. The protocol was immunoSEQ multiplex PCR, while the TCRdb copy is restricted to in-frame clones and leaves out a portion. Among 76,000 or so clones listed, approximately 89% were seen once. The material sequenced was CD4+ or CD8+ T cells sorted from blood, taken in a trial of the OX40 agonist ivuxolimab. The receptors were gathered from an adult with an advanced solid tumor such as melanoma, head and neck, liver or kidney cancer. Each CDR3 is given with its conserved first and last residue. The order of the fields is clone size, D gene, V gene, J gene, CDR3 DNA, CDR3 protein. The D gene is left open where the match is weak. Clone size is shown for a subset of rows, as once, few, many or a class of expanded clone.

abundance: .; d_gene: .; v_gene: TRBV6-1; j_gene: TRBJ1-4; CDR3nt: TGTGCCAGCAGTGTCGTCCTAGGAGCAAAACTGTTTTTT; CDR3aa: CASSVVLGAKLFF
abundance: .; d_gene: TRBD2; v_gene: TRBV5-1; j_gene: TRBJ2-5; CDR3nt: TGCGCCAGCAGCTCCGCTAGCGGGGTTGAGACCCAGTACTTC; CDR3aa: CASSSASGVETQYF
abundance: .; d_gene: .; v_gene: TRBV7-2; j_gene: TRBJ1-2; CDR3nt: TGTGCCAGCAGCTTATCCACTACCGGGGCCAACTATGGCTACACCTTC; CDR3aa: CASSLSTTGANYGYTF
abundance: .; d_gene: TRBD1; v_gene: TRBV19; j_gene: TRBJ1-2; CDR3nt: TGTGCCAGTAGACCCGGGACAGGGGGCTGCACCTTC; CDR3aa: CASRPGTGGCTF
abundance: .; d_gene: .; v_gene: TRBV7-2; j_gene: TRBJ2-1; CDR3nt: TGTGCCAGCAGGTCCAGAGGAGATGAGCAGTTCTTC; CDR3aa: CASRSRGDEQFF
abundance: .; d_gene: TRBD2; v_gene: TRBV27; j_gene: TRBJ2-5; CDR3nt: TGTGCCAGCAGTCCAGCCGGCCTAGCGGGAAGCTCCCAAGAGACCCAGTACTTC; CDR3aa: CASSPAGLAGSSQETQYF
abundance: .; d_gene: TRBD1; v_gene: TRBV6-1; j_gene: TRBJ1-6; CDR3nt: TGTGCCAGCAGTCGACAGGGTAACTCACCCCTCCACTTT; CDR3aa: CASSRQGNSPLHF
abundance: .; d_gene: .; v_gene: TRBV5-5; j_gene: TRBJ2-6; CDR3nt: TGTGCCAGCAGCTTGGAGGGGGGCAGTGGCGTCCTGACTTTC; CDR3aa: CASSLEGGSGVLTF
abundance: .; d_gene: TRBD1; v_gene: TRBV28; j_gene: TRBJ2-3; CDR3nt: TGTGCCAGCAGTCCGGACAGGACTCCGTTAGGGGAGACAGATACGCAGTATTTT; CDR3aa: CASSPDRTPLGETDTQYF
abundance: .; d_gene: .; v_gene: TRBV30; j_gene: TRBJ2-7; CDR3nt: TGTGCCTGGATTGAGAGACGGTCTTTAGAGCAGTACTTC; CDR3aa: CAWIERRSLEQYF
abundance: .; d_gene: TRBD1; v_gene: TRBV18; j_gene: TRBJ2-7; CDR3nt: TGTGCCAGCTCACACCGGGACAGGCTAACCTACGAGCAGTACTTC; CDR3aa: CASSHRDRLTYEQYF
abundance: .; d_gene: .; v_gene: TRBV28; j_gene: TRBJ1-1; CDR3nt: TGTGCCAGCAAGACGAGGAACACTGAAGCTTTCTTT; CDR3aa: CASKTRNTEAFF
abundance: .; d_gene: .; v_gene: TRBV2; j_gene: TRBJ2-2; CDR3nt: TGTGCCAGCAGTGAAATTGGCATGAACACCGGGGAGCTGTTTTTT; CDR3aa: CASSEIGMNTGELFF
abundance: few; d_gene: TRBD1; v_gene: TRBV6-1; j_gene: TRBJ1-4; CDR3nt: TGTGCCACCCTGACAGGGAATGAAAAACTGTTTTTT; CDR3aa: CATLTGNEKLFF
abundance: .; d_gene: TRBD2; v_gene: TRBV11-3; j_gene: TRBJ2-3; CDR3nt: TGTGCCAGCAGCTTACGGGGAAGCGGGGGCACAGATACGCAGTATTTT; CDR3aa: CASSLRGSGGTDTQYF
abundance: .; d_gene: .; v_gene: TRBV27; j_gene: TRBJ2-7; CDR3nt: TGTGCCACCCGACAGGCCCTTCCCTACGAGCAGTACTTC; CDR3aa: CATRQALPYEQYF
abundance: .; d_gene: TRBD1; v_gene: TRBV6-1; j_gene: TRBJ1-3; CDR3nt: TGTGCCAGCAGTGAATACCCGACAGGGCTCTCTGGAAACACCATATATTTT; CDR3aa: CASSEYPTGLSGNTIYF
abundance: .; d_gene: TRBD2; v_gene: TRBV27; j_gene: TRBJ2-7; CDR3nt: TGTGCCAGCAGTATGGGGACTAGCGGGAGGGCCGGGGCCTACGAGCAGTACTTC; CDR3aa: CASSMGTSGRAGAYEQYF
abundance: .; d_gene: .; v_gene: TRBV6-5; j_gene: TRBJ2-1; CDR3nt: TGTGCCAGCAGTTCGGACAGAGACAATGAGCAGTTCTTC; CDR3aa: CASSSDRDNEQFF
abundance: .; d_gene: .; v_gene: TRBV7-2; j_gene: TRBJ2-7; CDR3nt: TGTGCCAGCAGCTTAGGGGTCGGGGCAGGGAGCTCCTACGAGCAGTACTTC; CDR3aa: CASSLGVGAGSSYEQYF
abundance: few; d_gene: .; v_gene: TRBV29-1; j_gene: TRBJ1-1; CDR3nt: TGCAGCGTTGAAGACAGGGTATTCGACACTGAAGCTTTCTTT; CDR3aa: CSVEDRVFDTEAFF
abundance: .; d_gene: TRBD1; v_gene: TRBV7-3; j_gene: TRBJ2-7; CDR3nt: TGTGCCAGCAGCAGGGGACAGGGGACCGAGCAGTACTTC; CDR3aa: CASSRGQGTEQYF
abundance: .; d_gene: .; v_gene: TRBV4-1; j_gene: TRBJ1-1; CDR3nt: TGTGCCAGCAGCCAAGATTTCGGCAGGGAGACCGGTGAAGCTTTCTTT; CDR3aa: CASSQDFGRETGEAFF
abundance: .; d_gene: TRBD1; v_gene: TRBV7-9; j_gene: TRBJ2-3; CDR3nt: TGTGCCAGCAGCTTATCGACAGGGGGCGGGAGAGATACGCAGTATTTT; CDR3aa: CASSLSTGGGRDTQYF
abundance: .; d_gene: .; v_gene: TRBV5-5; j_gene: TRBJ2-5; CDR3nt: TGTGCCAGCAGCTTGGCCTGGGGGCAAGAGACCCAGTACTTC; CDR3aa: CASSLAWGQETQYF